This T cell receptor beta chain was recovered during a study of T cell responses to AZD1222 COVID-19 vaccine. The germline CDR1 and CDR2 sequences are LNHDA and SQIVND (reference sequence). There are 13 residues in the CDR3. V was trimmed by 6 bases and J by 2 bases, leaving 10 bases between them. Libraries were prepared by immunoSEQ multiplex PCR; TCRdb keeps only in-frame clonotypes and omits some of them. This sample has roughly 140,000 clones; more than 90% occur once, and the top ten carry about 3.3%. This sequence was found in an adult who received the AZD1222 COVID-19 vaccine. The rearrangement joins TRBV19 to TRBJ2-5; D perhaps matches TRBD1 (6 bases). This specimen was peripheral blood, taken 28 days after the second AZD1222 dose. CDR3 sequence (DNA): TGTGCCAGTAGACAGGGTCGGCAAGAGACCCAGTACTTC. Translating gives CASRQGRQETQYF. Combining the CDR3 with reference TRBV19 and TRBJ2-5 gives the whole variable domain DGGITQSPKYLFRKEGQNVTLSCEQNLNHDAMYWYRQDPGQGLRLIYYSQIVNDFQKGDIAEGYSVSREKKESFPLTVTSAQKNPTAFYLCASRQGRQETQYFGPGTRLLVL.